Shown below are 21 T cell receptor beta chains from a single sample sequenced in a study of OX40 agonist ivuxolimab in advanced cancers. TCRdb's table, derived via immunoSEQ multiplex PCR, lists solely in-frame clones and lacks some. The repertoire holds about 23,000 clones, with approximately 77% as singletons. This material consisted of CD4+ or CD8+ T cells sorted from blood, taken in a trial of the OX40 agonist ivuxolimab. These receptors were obtained from an adult with an advanced solid tumor such as melanoma, head and neck, liver or kidney cancer.

The chain couples TRBV4-3 to TRBJ1-3; a weak D match, TRBD1 (5 bases). Germline lookup yields CDR1 LGHNA and CDR2 YSLEER. Trimming took off 4 bases at V and 0 bases at J, with 10 bases between the two ends. The CDR3 runs 15 residues. DNA for the CDR3: TGCGCCAGCAGCCGGGGCTTAACCTCTGGAAACACCATATATTTT. Its translation: CASSRGLTSGNTIYF.

This clone was detected a few times. V usage is TRBV5-6 and J usage is TRBJ2-7, with TRBD2 matching over 7 bases. The CDR3 length is 15 residues. V dropped 1 base and J dropped 3; count of bases not matched to a gene: 7. Germline V gives CDR1 SGHDT, CDR2 YYEEEE. CDR3 region: CASSLFSAGFYEQYF. DNA for the CDR3: TGTGCCAGCAGCTTGTTTTCAGCGGGATTCTACGAGCAGTACTTC.

V gene TRBV6-1 combines with J gene TRBJ2-5; 7 nucleotides align to TRBD1. With V trimmed by 6 bases and J by 6 bases, 10 bases remained unmatched. Germline CDR1 is MNHNS and CDR2 is SASEGT. This CDR3 has 14 residues. As DNA, the CDR3 is TGTGCCAGCAGGGGGGCAGGGGGTGGGAAGACCCAGTACTTC. It encodes CASRGAGGGKTQYF.

V and J are TRBV30 and TRBJ2-7, with 9 bases identical to TRBD1. J lost 5 bases, V lost 2 bases, and 7 bases had no gene match. The CDR3 sequence is 14 residues long. The germline gives CDR1 GTSNPN, CDR2 SVGIG (reference sequence). CDR3 sequence (DNA): TGTGCCTGGAGTCACAGGGGGCGAGAGGACGAGCAGTACTTC. This translates into CAWSHRGREDEQYF.

The rearrangement joins TRBV28 to TRBJ2-7; D might be TRBD2 (5 bases). Germline V gene sequence: CDR1 MDHEN, CDR2 SYDVKM. The CDR3 has 15 residues. With 8 bases removed from V and 3 bases from J, the gap between germline ends came to 20 bases. CDR3 protein: CASGMSGIIFYEQYF. CDR3 DNA: TGTGCCAGCGGTATGAGCGGAATAATCTTCTACGAGCAGTACTTC.

V usage is TRBV18 and J usage is TRBJ2-2; D perhaps matches TRBD1 (6 bases). The CDR3 runs to 16 residues. Germline assignment: CDR1 KGHSH and CDR2 LQKENI. Deletions cut 6 bases from V and 4 bases from J, with 18 bases between. Here the CDR3 reads CASSLQQGLSTGELFF. The CDR3 DNA is TGTGCCAGCTCCCTCCAACAGGGATTGAGCACCGGGGAGCTGTTTTTT.

This chain links TRBV7-2 with TRBJ2-3; 8 positions match TRBD2. Germline V gene data show CDR1 as SGHTA and CDR2 as FQGNSA. The CDR3 loop spans 15 amino acids. V shed 10 bases, J shed 2 bases, and the junction held 11 bases outside the gene matches. The CDR3 DNA is TGTGCCACAGCTCTAGCGGGTCCCTCCACAGATACGCAGTATTTT. Protein: CATALAGPSTDTQYF.

The genes are TRBV7-9 and TRBJ2-2, with D unresolved. Per the germline V gene, CDR1 is SEHNR and CDR2 is FQNEAQ (reference sequence). Trimming cost V 1 base and J 7 bases, with 10 bases left between them. CDR3 length: 14 residues. The CDR3 coding sequence is TGTGCCAGCAGCTTAGTCCCCGGCGGCGGGGAGCTGTTTTTT. This sequence encodes CASSLVPGGGELFF.

This clone is a singleton in its sample. Its ends do not fully match the called genes, so a read error is possible. The chain recombines TRBV10-3 with TRBJ2-3, with a possible D match to TRBD1 (5 bases). Germline CDR1 and CDR2: ENHRY and SYGVKD. CDR3 length equals 14 residues. DNA of the CDR3: TGTGCCGTCAGTGGGGCTACCGCGGAGAATACGCAGTATTTT. Encoded protein: CAVSGATAENTQYF.

V is TRBV5-1 and J is TRBJ2-1; D perhaps matches TRBD2 (7 bases). The V gene's germline CDR1 is SGHRS and CDR2 YFSETQ. This CDR3 comprises 13 residues. Trimming stripped 3 bases from V and 8 bases from J, with 12 bases between. The CDR3 region is CASSWQGRDEQFF. The DNA for the CDR3 is TGCGCCAGCAGCTGGCAGGGGAGGGATGAGCAGTTCTTC.

This clone was seen more than once but under ten times. CDR3 sequence: CSASDYGYTF. The DNA of the CDR3 is TGCAGTGCCTCTGACTATGGCTACACCTTC. V usage is TRBV20-1 and J usage is TRBJ1-2; D gene uncertain. Per germline, CDR1 DFQATT and CDR2 SNEGSKA (reference sequence). Trimming cost V 6 bases and J 3 bases, with 5 bases left between them. The CDR3 has 10 amino acids.

This clone was picked up a small number of times. The rearrangement joins TRBV4-1 to TRBJ2-7, with TRBD1 matching 8 bases. Germline V CDR1 and CDR2: MGHRA, YSYEKL. After removal of 0 bases from V and 12 bases from J, the junction contained 16 bases not matched to a gene. CDR3 length equals 16 residues. The CDR3 coding sequence is TGCGCCAGCAGCCAAGAAATTGCGACAGGGGCCCTTAAGCGGTACTTC. Translation: CASSQEIATGALKRYF.

The chain couples TRBV4-1 to TRBJ2-7; D unclear. This CDR3 is built from 15 residues. The ends were cut back, 1 base at V and 0 bases at J, with 10 bases in the middle. The germline CDR1 and CDR2 sequences are MGHRA and YSYEKL. The CDR3 coding sequence is TGCGCCAGCAGCCAAGCCTCATTTAGCTCCTACGAGCAGTACTTC. Protein sequence: CASSQASFSSYEQYF.

V and J are TRBV28 and TRBJ1-2; D gene uncertain. Germline CDR1 and CDR2: MDHEN and SYDVKM. Trimming left V 2 bases short and J 4 bases short, with 5 bases between. The CDR3 has 12 amino acids. CDR3 protein: CASSLARYGYTF. The DNA of the CDR3 is TGTGCCAGCAGTTTAGCCCGCTATGGCTACACCTTC.

This chain connects TRBV6-1 to TRBJ2-3; TRBD1 matches at 9 bases. The trim removed 6 bases at V and 4 bases at J, leaving 5 bases unmatched. The CDR3 consists of 14 residues. The germline V gene has CDR1 MNHNS and CDR2 SASEGT. CDR3 in DNA: TGTGCCAGCAGCCCGGGACAGGGAGCAGATACGCAGTATTTT. This translates into CASSPGQGADTQYF.

The chain recombines TRBV5-1 with TRBJ2-1; D gene unclear. CDR3 size: 16 residues. Germline V gene lookup returns CDR1 SGHRS and CDR2 YFSETQ. Trimming removed 1 base at V and 4 bases at J, with 15 bases between. The chain's CDR3 is CASSLLSSAQYNEQFF. DNA for the CDR3: TGCGCCAGCAGCTTGTTGTCCTCGGCTCAATACAATGAGCAGTTCTTC.

The table lists this clone with a count of one. CDR3 coding DNA: TGTGCCAGTAGTCCTTGGTTCTCCTCGAAAAACATTCAGTACTTC. Protein sequence: CASSPWFSSKNIQYF. V is TRBV19 and J is TRBJ2-4, with D unresolved. V gave up 5 bases and J gave up 4 bases, with 15 bases separating them. The CDR3 is 15 residues long. Germline assignment: CDR1 LNHDA and CDR2 SQIVND (reference sequence).

The chain is built from TRBV7-6 and TRBJ2-7; weak D call: TRBD2 (6 bases). With 5 bases removed from V and 5 bases from J, the gap between germline ends came to 10 bases. CDR3 size: 12 residues. CDR1 SGHVS and CDR2 FNYEAQ come from the germline V gene. The CDR3, as DNA: TGTGCCAGCAGCACGGGGGTCCACGAGCAGTACTTC. Amino acid sequence: CASSTGVHEQYF. The variable domain in full, completed from reference TRBV7-6 and TRBJ2-7, reads GAGVSQSPRYKVTKRGQDVALRCDPISGHVSLYWYRQALGQGPEFLTYFNYEAQQDKSGLPNDRFSAERPEGSISTLTIQRTEQRDSAMYRCASSTGVHEQYFGPGTRLTVT.

The V and J genes are TRBV5-6 and TRBJ1-1; D might be TRBD1 (5 bases). V lost 3 bases, J lost 6 bases, and 21 bases lay in between. Germline V gives CDR1 SGHDT, CDR2 YYEEEE. This CDR3 contains 16 residues. CDR3 sequence reads: CASSSRGLSGGSEAFF. The DNA of the CDR3 is TGTGCCAGCAGCTCCCGGGGCCTTTCGGGCGGTTCTGAAGCTTTCTTT.

In its sample, this clone was seen once. The chain couples TRBV29-1 to TRBJ1-1; D is unresolved. Germline-derived CDR1 and CDR2 are SQVTM and ANQGSEA. The CDR3 runs 13 residues. The V and J ends lost 2 bases and 1 base respectively, with 8 bases between them. CDR3 nucleotide sequence: TGCAGCGTTGAATTTCAGCAGAACACTGAAGCTTTCTTT. It codes for CSVEFQQNTEAFF.

The chain is built from TRBV6-1 and TRBJ1-1; D is possibly TRBD1 (6 bases). Germline V lookup: CDR1 MNHNS, CDR2 SASEGT. The V end was cut by 4 bases, the J end by 4 bases, with 16 bases between. The CDR3 runs to 15 residues. The CDR3 region is CASSAKEGVSTEAFF. CDR3 sequence (DNA): TGTGCCAGCAGTGCCAAAGAGGGGGTTAGCACTGAAGCTTTCTTT.